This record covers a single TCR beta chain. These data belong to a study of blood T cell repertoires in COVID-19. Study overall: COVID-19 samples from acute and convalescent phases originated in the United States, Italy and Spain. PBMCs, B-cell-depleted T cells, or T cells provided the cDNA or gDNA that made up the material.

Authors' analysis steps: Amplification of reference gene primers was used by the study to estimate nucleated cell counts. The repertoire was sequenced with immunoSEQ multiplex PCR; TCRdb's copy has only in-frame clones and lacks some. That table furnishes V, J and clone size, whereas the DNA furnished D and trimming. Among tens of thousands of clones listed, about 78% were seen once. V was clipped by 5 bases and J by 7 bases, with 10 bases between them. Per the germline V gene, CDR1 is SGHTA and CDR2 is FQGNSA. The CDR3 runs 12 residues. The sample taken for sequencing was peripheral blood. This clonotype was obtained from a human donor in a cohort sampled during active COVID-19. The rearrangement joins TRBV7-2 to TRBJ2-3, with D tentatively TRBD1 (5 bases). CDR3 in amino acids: CASSQRGHTQYF. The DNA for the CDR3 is TGTGCCAGCAGCCAAAGGGGTCATACGCAGTATTTT.